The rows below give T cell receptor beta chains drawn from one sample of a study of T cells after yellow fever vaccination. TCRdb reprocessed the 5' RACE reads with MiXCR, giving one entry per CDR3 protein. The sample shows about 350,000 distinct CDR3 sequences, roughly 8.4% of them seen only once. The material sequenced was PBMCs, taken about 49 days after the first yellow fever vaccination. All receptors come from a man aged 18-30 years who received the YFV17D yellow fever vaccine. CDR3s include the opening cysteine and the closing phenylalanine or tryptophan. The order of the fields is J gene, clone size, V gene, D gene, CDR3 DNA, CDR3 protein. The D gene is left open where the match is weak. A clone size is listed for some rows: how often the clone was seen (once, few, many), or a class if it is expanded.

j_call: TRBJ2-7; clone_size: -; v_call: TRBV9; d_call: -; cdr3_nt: TGTGCCAGCAGCGTCGGGGGAACCTACTACGAGCAGTACTTC; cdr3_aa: CASSVGGTYYEQYF
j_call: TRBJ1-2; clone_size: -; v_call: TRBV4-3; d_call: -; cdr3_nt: TGCGCCAGCAGCCAAGAGAGGGTAACTTATGGCTACACCTTC; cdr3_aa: CASSQERVTYGYTF
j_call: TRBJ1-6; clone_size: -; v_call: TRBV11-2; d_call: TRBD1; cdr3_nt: TGTGCCAGCAGCACTCAGGGGGGGGGTCGTTTCGGGAATTCACCCCTCCACTTT; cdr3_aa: CASSTQGGGRFGNSPLHF
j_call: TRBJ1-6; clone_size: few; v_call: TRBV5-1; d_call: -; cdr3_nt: TGCGCCAGCAGCTTGGTGGGGGATAATTCACCCCTCCACTTT; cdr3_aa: CASSLVGDNSPLHF
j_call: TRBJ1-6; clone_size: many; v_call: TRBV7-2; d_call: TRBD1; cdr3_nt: TGTGCCAGCAGCTCAACCGGGACAGTCAATTCACCCCTCCACTTT; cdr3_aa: CASSSTGTVNSPLHF
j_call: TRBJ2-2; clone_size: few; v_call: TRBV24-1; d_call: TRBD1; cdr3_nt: TGTGCCACCATGACAGGGCCGAACACCGGGGAGCTGTTTTTT; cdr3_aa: CATMTGPNTGELFF
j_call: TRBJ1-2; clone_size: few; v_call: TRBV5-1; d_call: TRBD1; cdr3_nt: TGCGCCAGCAGCTTCGGGACAGGGGAATACACCTTC; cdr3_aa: CASSFGTGEYTF
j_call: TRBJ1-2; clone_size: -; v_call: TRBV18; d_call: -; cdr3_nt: TGTGCCAGCTCACTTGTCGGGGGAATCTATGGCTACACCTTC; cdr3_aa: CASSLVGGIYGYTF
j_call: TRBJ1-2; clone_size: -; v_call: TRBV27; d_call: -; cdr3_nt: TGTGCCAGCGGAACAGGGTTGAGCTACACCTTC; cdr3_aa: CASGTGLSYTF
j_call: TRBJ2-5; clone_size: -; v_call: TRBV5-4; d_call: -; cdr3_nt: TGTGCCAGCAGCCCAAACGGACTCCAAGAGACCCAGTACTTC; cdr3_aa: CASSPNGLQETQYF
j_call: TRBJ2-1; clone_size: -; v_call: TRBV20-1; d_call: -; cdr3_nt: TGCAGTGCTAGAGATTGGTTAATCAATGAGCAGTTCTTC; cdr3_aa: CSARDWLINEQFF
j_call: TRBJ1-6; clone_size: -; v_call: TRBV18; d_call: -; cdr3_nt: TGTGCCAGCTCACCTCTCCGGGAGGTCAATTCACCCCTCCACTTT; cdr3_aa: CASSPLREVNSPLHF
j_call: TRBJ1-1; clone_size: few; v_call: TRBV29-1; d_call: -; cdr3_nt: TGCAGCGTTGATCGGGCGAACACTGAAGCTTTCTTT; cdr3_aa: CSVDRANTEAFF
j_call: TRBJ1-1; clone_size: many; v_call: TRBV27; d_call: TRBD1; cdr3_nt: TGTGCCAGCAGTTTAACAGGGGACGAGGGGACTGAAGCTTTCTTT; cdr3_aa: CASSLTGDEGTEAFF
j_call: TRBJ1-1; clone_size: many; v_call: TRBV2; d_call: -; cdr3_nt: TGTGCCAGCAACCCCGGTCAGCAGAACACTGAAGCTTTCTTT; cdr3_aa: CASNPGQQNTEAFF
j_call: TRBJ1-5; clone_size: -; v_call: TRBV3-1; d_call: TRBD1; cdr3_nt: TGTACCATCTGGTCTTGGGGCCAGGGGGGAAGGACGGATCAGCCCCAGCATTTT; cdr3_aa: CTIWSWGQGGRTDQPQHF
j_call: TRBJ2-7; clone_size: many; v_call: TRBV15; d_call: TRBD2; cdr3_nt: TGTGCCACCTCCCGGGGGGAGGGGACCTACGAGCAGTACTTC; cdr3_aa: CATSRGEGTYEQYF
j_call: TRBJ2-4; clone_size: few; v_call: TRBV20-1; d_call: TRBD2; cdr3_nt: TGCAGTGCTAGAGATATTGATCGGACTAGCGGCCAACATTTAATTCAGTACTTC; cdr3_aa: CSARDIDRTSGQHLIQYF
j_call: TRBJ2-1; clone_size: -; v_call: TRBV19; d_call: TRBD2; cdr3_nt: TGTGCCAGTAGTCCTGGACTAGCGGGGAATGAGCAGTTCTTC; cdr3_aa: CASSPGLAGNEQFF
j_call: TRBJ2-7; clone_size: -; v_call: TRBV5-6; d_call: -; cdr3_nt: TGTGCCAGCAGCGGACCTCCGATTGCGGGGACGGCCTACGAGCAGTACTTC; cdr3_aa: CASSGPPIAGTAYEQYF
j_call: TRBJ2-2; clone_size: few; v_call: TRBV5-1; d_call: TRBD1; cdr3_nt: TGCGCCAGCAGCTTGGCTCAGGGGGCCGGGGAGCTGTTTTTT; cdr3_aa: CASSLAQGAGELFF
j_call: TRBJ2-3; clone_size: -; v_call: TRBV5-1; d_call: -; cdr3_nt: TGCGCCAGCAGCTGGGGTCCGATGCGGGGTAGCACAGATACGCAGTATTTT; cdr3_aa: CASSWGPMRGSTDTQYF
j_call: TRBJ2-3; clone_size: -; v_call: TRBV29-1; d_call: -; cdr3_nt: TGCAGCGTTGCCCAGGGAGGCCCAGATACGCAGTATTTT; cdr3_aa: CSVAQGGPDTQYF
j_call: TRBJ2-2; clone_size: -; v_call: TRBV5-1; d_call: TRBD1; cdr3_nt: TGCGCCAGCAGCTGGGACAGGGGTCCGGCCGGGGAGCTGTTTTTT; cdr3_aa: CASSWDRGPAGELFF